This T cell receptor (beta chain) was identified during a study of PD-1 blockade in classical Hodgkin lymphoma. Here immunoSEQ multiplex PCR was the method, and the copy in TCRdb shows in-frame clones only, minus some. The sample carries more than 45,000 clones, around 67% recorded once. With no exception, relapse followed autologous stem cell transplantation in all patients, and brentuximab vedotin exposure varied. The specimen was peripheral blood mononuclear cells (PBMCs), collected before the second cycle of nivolumab. The sequence derives from a human donor with classical Hodgkin lymphoma.

This CDR3 is CASSSVEREAPTYEQYF. The CDR3 DNA reads as TGTGCCAGCAGTAGCGTCGAGCGGGAGGCCCCTACCTACGAGCAGTACTTC. V gene TRBV28 combines with J gene TRBJ2-7; TRBD2 aligns across 9 bases. J lost 2 bases, V lost 5 bases, and 13 bases had no gene match. CDR1 MDHEN and CDR2 SYDVKM come from the germline V gene. This CDR3 contains 17 residues.